This TCR beta chain comes out of a study of blood T cells in healthy people across ages. Study results and caveats: Considered underestimates were the diversity estimates obtained from one million T cells.

Trimming took 4 bases from V and 0 from J; bases not matched to a gene: 23. Germline CDR1 is LGHDT and CDR2 is YNNKEL (reference sequence). This CDR3 region has 22 residues. This clonotype is a singleton in its sample. Its antigen is not known. It was with a sample-barcoded 5' primer and a J-beta primer mix that a second PCR of roughly 7 to 12 cycles was run. TCRdb fed the 5' RACE reads into MiXCR, producing one record per CDR3 protein. The table shows about 930,000 distinct CDR3 sequences, with roughly 28% occurring only once. This sample was shared with a second study, whose subject was T cells of mothers and their children. From that second work: Over 8 million reads per mother and some 2.9 million per child were obtained.

The clonotype comes from a woman aged 40-49 years in good health. Input material: blood. This sequence joins TRBV3-1 and TRBJ2-1, with TRBD2 matching over 8 bases. The CDR3 loop reads CASSRDLLGAGGPLSSYNEQFF. CDR3 DNA sequence: TGTGCCAGCAGCCGAGACCTGCTCGGGGCGGGGGGCCCCTTGAGCTCCTACAATGAGCAGTTCTTC.